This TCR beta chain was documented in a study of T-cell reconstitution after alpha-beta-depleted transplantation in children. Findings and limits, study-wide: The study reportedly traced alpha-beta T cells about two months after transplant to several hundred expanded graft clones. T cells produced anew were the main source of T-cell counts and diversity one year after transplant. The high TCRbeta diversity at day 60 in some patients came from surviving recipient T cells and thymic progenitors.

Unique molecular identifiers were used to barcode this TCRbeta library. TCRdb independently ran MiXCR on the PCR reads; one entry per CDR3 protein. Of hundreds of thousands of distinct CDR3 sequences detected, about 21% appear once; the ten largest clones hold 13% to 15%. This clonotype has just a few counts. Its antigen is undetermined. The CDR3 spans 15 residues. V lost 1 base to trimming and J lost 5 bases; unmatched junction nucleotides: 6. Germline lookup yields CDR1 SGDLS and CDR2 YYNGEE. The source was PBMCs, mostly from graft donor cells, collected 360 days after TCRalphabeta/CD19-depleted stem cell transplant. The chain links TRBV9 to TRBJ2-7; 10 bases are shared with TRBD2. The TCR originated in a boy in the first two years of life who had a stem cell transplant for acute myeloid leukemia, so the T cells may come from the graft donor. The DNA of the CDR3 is TGTGCCAGCAGCGTACGCAGCGGGGGGGCCAACGAGCAGTACTTC. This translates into CASSVRSGGANEQYF.